Below are 24 T cell receptor beta chains sequenced from a single sample in a study of OX40 agonist ivuxolimab in advanced cancers. The library relied on the immunoSEQ multiplex PCR assay. Imported from immuneACCESS, the table was reduced by TCRdb to in-frame sequences with V and J called. These copies leave out some clones; in studies compared against another copy, an unresolved V gene accounts for under half, and the cause of the remainder is not known. This sample has tens of thousands of clones in its table, and roughly nine tenths of those were observed once. The ten largest clones represent around 0.8% of the sample. The material was CD4+ or CD8+ T cells sorted from blood, obtained in a trial of the OX40 agonist ivuxolimab. The source of these receptors is an adult with an advanced solid tumor such as melanoma, head and neck, liver or kidney cancer.

This clone was counted once. The V and J genes are TRBV28 and TRBJ2-5; a possible D gene is TRBD1 (5 bases). This CDR3 spans 12 amino acids. V was clipped by 6 bases and J by 4 bases, with 9 bases between them. Germline CDR1 and CDR2: MDHEN and SYDVKM. CDR3 DNA: TGTGCCAGCAGCAGGGTAGCAGAGACCCAGTACTTC. Protein sequence: CASSRVAETQYF.

The rearrangement uses TRBV19 and TRBJ1-5, with D possibly TRBD1 on 6 matching bases. V lost 5 bases to trimming and J lost 3 bases, with 11 bases between them. Per the germline V gene, CDR1 is LNHDA and CDR2 is SQIVND (reference sequence). The CDR3 spans 14 residues. As DNA, the CDR3 is TGTGCCAGTAGTCGGGGGGCCAACAATCAGCCCCAGCATTTT. Amino acids: CASSRGANNQPQHF. The variable domain in full, completed from reference TRBV19 and TRBJ1-5, reads DGGITQSPKYLFRKEGQNVTLSCEQNLNHDAMYWYRQDPGQGLRLIYYSQIVNDFQKGDIAEGYSVSREKKESFPLTVTSAQKNPTAFYLCASSRGANNQPQHFGDGTRLSIL.

The chain couples TRBV19 to TRBJ1-3; 9 nucleotides line up with TRBD1. The CDR3 loop spans 16 amino acids. With V trimmed by 5 bases and J by 4 bases, 9 bases remained unmatched. Germline CDR1 is LNHDA and CDR2 is SQIVND (reference sequence). CDR3 in DNA: TGTGCCAGTAGTCGCCGGGACAGGGTGTCAGGAAACACCATATATTTT. Translating gives CASSRRDRVSGNTIYF.

The rearrangement uses TRBV25-1 and TRBJ1-3; D may be TRBD1 (6 bases). Germline loops: CDR1 MGHDK, CDR2 SYGVNS. This CDR3 spans 16 amino acids. The V gene lost 4 bases and the J gene lost 1 base, with 14 bases spanning the gap. CDR3 DNA sequence: TGTGCCAGCAGTGGGGCCAGGGGCCCGTCTGGAAACACCATATATTTT. It specifies CASSGARGPSGNTIYF.

The CDR3 DNA is TGTGCCACCAGCAGACGGGACTTCCAAGAGACCCAGTACTTC. Translation: CATSRRDFQETQYF. The chain has TRBV15 and TRBJ2-5; possibly TRBD2 for D (6 bases). Germline CDR1 reads LNHNV; CDR2 reads YYDKDF (reference sequence). The CDR3 runs to 14 residues. Trimming removed 2 bases at V and 1 base at J, with 8 bases between.

This chain connects TRBV18 to TRBJ2-1; TRBD2 matches at 7 bases. Germline lookup yields CDR1 KGHSH and CDR2 LQKENI. With V trimmed by 0 bases and J by 4 bases, 3 bases remained unmatched. The CDR3 is 15 residues long. CDR3 region: CASSPPVRGYNEQFF. DNA for the CDR3: TGTGCCAGCTCACCACCGGTGCGGGGGTACAATGAGCAGTTCTTC.

On this clone: One end of the junction varies from germline; a read error may be responsible. The CDR3 loop is CASSLVTGLNEKLFF. CDR3 sequence (DNA): TGTGCCAGCAGTTTAGTCACGGGTCTCAATGAGAAACTGTTTTTT. The rearrangement uses TRBV28 and TRBJ1-4; D gene uncertain. The CDR3 consists of 15 residues. The germline V gene has CDR1 MDHEN and CDR2 SYDVKM.

The V and J genes are TRBV27 and TRBJ2-7; 8 bases are shared with TRBD2. Germline V gene sequence: CDR1 MNHEY, CDR2 SMNVEV (reference sequence). V lost 3 bases and J lost 6; bases outside the gene matches: 10. The CDR3 spans 15 residues. CDR3 sequence reads: CASSFTPGGVVEQYF. CDR3 DNA sequence: TGTGCCAGCAGTTTTACCCCCGGGGGGGTCGTCGAGCAGTACTTC.

The chain employs TRBV19 and TRBJ2-5, with D maybe TRBD1 (6 bases). Germline V gives CDR1 LNHDA, CDR2 SQIVND (reference sequence). This CDR3 spans 13 amino acids. V dropped 6 bases and J dropped 0 bases, with 8 bases sitting between them. In DNA, the CDR3 is TGTGCCAGTAGGGGGGCGTACCAAGAGACCCAGTACTTC. Translated, it gives CASRGAYQETQYF.

This chain connects TRBV7-9 to TRBJ1-2, with no clear D. The CDR3 spans 13 residues. The germline CDR1 and CDR2 sequences are SEHNR and FQNEAQ (reference sequence). V was cut by 3 bases and J by 1 base, with 6 bases left in between. The CDR3 spells CASSFEYNYGYTF. DNA for the CDR3: TGTGCCAGCAGCTTTGAATATAACTATGGCTACACCTTC.

This clone came up once. The chain carries TRBV18 and TRBJ1-3; 7 bases match TRBD1. The V gene's germline CDR1 is KGHSH and CDR2 LQKENI. V was pared by 3 bases and J by 2 bases, with 13 bases of the junction left unmatched. CDR3 length: 18 amino acids. CDR3 in amino acids: CASSPGDRSRTAGNTIYF. In DNA form, the CDR3 reads TGTGCCAGCTCACCCGGGGACAGATCGCGGACGGCTGGAAACACCATATATTTT.

This chain connects TRBV7-3 to TRBJ2-1, with 8 bases lining up with TRBD2. Germline assignment: CDR1 SGHTA and CDR2 FQGTGA. The ends lost 8 bases at V and 2 bases at J; junction bases unmatched: 5. There are 14 residues in the CDR3. The CDR3 spells CASGPGLAYNEQFF. CDR3 DNA: TGTGCCAGCGGACCGGGACTAGCCTACAATGAGCAGTTCTTC.

V and J are TRBV7-9 and TRBJ2-1; TRBD1 agrees at 8 bases. CDR1 is SEHNR and CDR2 is FQNEAQ in the germline V gene (reference sequence). J lost 8 bases, V lost 4 bases, and 4 bases had no gene match. The CDR3 contains 13 residues. The CDR3 bases are TGTGCCAGCAGCTGGACAGGGATCCATGAGCAGTTCTTC. Protein product: CASSWTGIHEQFF.

This chain links TRBV7-2 with TRBJ2-7, with TRBD2 matching over 8 bases. V trimming: 1 base; J trimming: 3 bases; junction bases outside the gene matches: 11. The CDR3 has 17 amino acids. Germline V CDR1 and CDR2: SGHTA, FQGNSA. The CDR3 sequence: CASSLVLSGALGYEQYF. The DNA for the CDR3 is TGTGCCAGCAGCTTAGTTCTTAGCGGGGCGTTGGGCTACGAGCAGTACTTC.

V is TRBV14 and J is TRBJ2-1; D unresolved. The germline V gene encodes CDR1 SGHDN and CDR2 FVKESK. This CDR3 contains 14 residues. V was cut by 0 bases and J by 8 bases, with 11 bases left in between. CDR3 amino acids: CASSQEWANDEQFF. The CDR3 region has the DNA TGTGCCAGCAGCCAAGAATGGGCTAACGATGAGCAGTTCTTC.

This clone has more than one count but fewer than ten. The chain has TRBV7-2 and TRBJ2-3; D possibly matches TRBD1 or TRBD2 (6 bases each). Germline CDR1 SGHTA, CDR2 FQGNSA. V was pared by 6 bases and J by 1 base, with 17 bases between. The CDR3 has 16 residues. CDR3 coding DNA: TGTGCCAGCAGTTACTCCGGGGGCGCGGGCACAGATACGCAGTATTTT. It is translated as CASSYSGGAGTDTQYF. Looking up the rest from reference TRBV7-2 and TRBJ2-3 gives the full variable domain: GAGVSQSPSNKVTEKGKDVELRCDPISGHTALYWYRQSLGQGLEFLIYFQGNSAPDKSGLPSDRFSAERTGGSVSTLTIQRTQQEDSAVYLCASSYSGGAGTDTQYFGPGTRLTVL.

The rearrangement uses TRBV6-5 and TRBJ2-1, with 9 bases lining up with TRBD2. This CDR3 has 15 residues. V dropped 6 bases and J dropped 6; count of bases not matched to a gene: 9. From germline, CDR1 is MNHEY and CDR2 SVGAGI. Here the CDR3 DNA reads TGTGCCAGCAGAAAACCGGGACTAGCAAGCAATGAGCAGTTCTTC. It encodes CASRKPGLASNEQFF.

The chain employs TRBV11-2 and TRBJ2-3, with D uncertain. V was trimmed by 3 bases and J by 2 bases, leaving 9 bases between them. The CDR3 runs 14 residues. Germline V lookup: CDR1 SGHAT, CDR2 FQNNGV. The CDR3: CASSFTAITDTQYF. The CDR3 DNA is TGTGCCAGCAGCTTTACGGCGATCACAGATACGCAGTATTTT.

The chain is built from TRBV4-3 and TRBJ2-1; TRBD2 is a possible D gene (5 bases). With 0 bases removed from V and 8 bases from J, the gap between germline ends came to 17 bases. This CDR3 is 16 amino acids long. Germline CDR1 and CDR2: LGHNA and YSLEER. The CDR3 sequence is CASSQDRAVSRDEQFF. The CDR3 DNA follows: TGCGCCAGCAGCCAAGATCGAGCGGTCTCTAGGGATGAGCAGTTCTTC.

This chain uses TRBV7-2 with TRBJ2-4; 7 bases map to TRBD2. This CDR3 region has 16 residues. CDR1 SGHTA and CDR2 FQGNSA come from the germline V gene. V gave up 2 bases and J gave up 4 bases; unmatched junction bases: 8. CDR3 residues: CASSLNTGGDKNIQYF. CDR3 sequence (DNA): TGTGCCAGCAGCTTAAATACGGGAGGAGATAAAAACATTCAGTACTTC.

The J gene is TRBJ2-5, the V gene TRBV29-1; 9 bases are a match to TRBD2. The V and J ends lost 4 bases and 2 bases, in that order; junction bases with no gene match: 5. CDR1 is SQVTM, CDR2 ANQGSEA, per germline. CDR3 length: 14 residues. The CDR3 sequence: CSVAGLAGQETQYF. CDR3 sequence (DNA): TGCAGCGTTGCGGGCCTAGCGGGGCAAGAGACCCAGTACTTC.

This sequence joins TRBV7-3 and TRBJ2-7, with a weak D call TRBD1 (6 bases). The V and J ends lost 1 base and 6 bases respectively, with 13 bases between them. This CDR3 has 14 amino acids. CDR1 SGHTA and CDR2 FQGTGA come from the germline V gene. In nucleotides, the CDR3 is TGTGCCAGCAGCTTAATTGGCCAGGGGAGCGAGCAGTACTTC. This encodes CASSLIGQGSEQYF.

The chain couples TRBV5-1 to TRBJ1-3; maybe TRBD1 (5 bases). CDR1 is SGHRS, CDR2 YFSETQ, per germline. With 0 bases removed from V and 0 bases from J, the gap between germline ends came to 13 bases. The CDR3 has 17 amino acids. DNA for the CDR3: TGCGCCAGCAGCTTGGAAGTAGCGGGGGGCTCTGGAAACACCATATATTTT. It yields the protein CASSLEVAGGSGNTIYF.

A single count supports this clone. DNA for the CDR3: TGTGCCAGCAGTTGGACTAGCGGAGAGACCCAGTACTTC. Its protein product is CASSWTSGETQYF. V usage is TRBV6-1 and J usage is TRBJ2-5, with 10 bases identical to TRBD2. The CDR3 extends over 13 amino acids. The V gene end was trimmed by 5 bases and the J gene end by 4 bases; junction bases not matched to a gene: 1. Germline loops: CDR1 MNHNS, CDR2 SASEGT.